The clone carrying this T cell receptor (beta chain) was recorded at least ten times. Its antigen is currently unknown. TCRdb analysed the RT-PCR reads with MiXCR anew, one entry per CDR3 protein. The sample yields about 610,000 distinct CDR3 sequences, approximately 14% seen once. The data stem from a study of response to subunit inactivated influenza vaccine. Study outcomes and limitations: The authors suggested that few new T cells are recruited per seasonal influenza vaccination.

Germline CDR1 is SGHRS and CDR2 is YFSETQ. The CDR3 contains 18 residues. Trimming cost V 2 bases and J 1 base; bases outside gene matches: 13. The source was PBMCs from blood, collected about 13 days after vaccination. This clonotype originated in a man aged 45-65 years who received an inactivated influenza vaccine. V usage is TRBV5-1 and J usage is TRBJ2-3; 7 nucleotides align to TRBD2. The CDR3 sequence: CASSFPREKRSGTDTQYF. The CDR3 coding sequence is TGCGCCAGCAGCTTTCCGCGGGAGAAGAGGTCTGGCACAGATACGCAGTATTTT.